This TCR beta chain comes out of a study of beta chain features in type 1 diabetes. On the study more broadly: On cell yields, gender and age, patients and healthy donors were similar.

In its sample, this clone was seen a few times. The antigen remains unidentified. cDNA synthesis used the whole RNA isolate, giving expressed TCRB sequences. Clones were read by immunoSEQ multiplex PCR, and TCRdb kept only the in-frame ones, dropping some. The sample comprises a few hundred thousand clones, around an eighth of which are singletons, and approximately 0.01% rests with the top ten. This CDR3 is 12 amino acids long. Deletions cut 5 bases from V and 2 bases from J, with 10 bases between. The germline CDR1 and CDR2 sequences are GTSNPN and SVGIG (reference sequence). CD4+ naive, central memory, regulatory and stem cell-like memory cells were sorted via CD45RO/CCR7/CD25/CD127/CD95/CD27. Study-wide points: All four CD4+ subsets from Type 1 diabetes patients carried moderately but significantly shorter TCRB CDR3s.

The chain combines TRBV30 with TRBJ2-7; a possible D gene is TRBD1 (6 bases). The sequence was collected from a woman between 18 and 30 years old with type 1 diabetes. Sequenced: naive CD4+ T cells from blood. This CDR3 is CAWGRQAYEQYF. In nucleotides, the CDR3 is TGTGCCTGGGGAAGACAGGCCTACGAGCAGTACTTC. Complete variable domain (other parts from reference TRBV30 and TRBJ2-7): SQTIHQWPATLVQPVGSPLSLECTVEGTSNPNLYWYRQAAGRGLQLLFYSVGIGQISSEVPQNLSASRPQDRQFILSSKKLLLSDSGFYLCAWGRQAYEQYFGPGTRLTVT.